The next 32 T cell receptor beta chains were all read from a single sample in a study of blood T cells in healthy people across ages. It was with a sample-barcoded 5' primer and a J-beta primer mix that a second PCR of roughly 7 to 11 cycles was run. MiXCR was run by TCRdb on the 5' RACE reads, yielding one entry per CDR3 protein. The data contain approximately 1,100,000 distinct CDR3 sequences, 40% to 55% of them singletons. Sample: blood. All receptors come from a woman aged 55-69 years in good health.

The chain recombines TRBV13 with TRBJ2-1, with 7 bases identical to TRBD1. V was clipped by 4 bases and J by 10 bases; unmatched bases: 13. CDR3 length: 15 residues. Germline V gene data show CDR1 as PRHDT and CDR2 as FYEKMQ (reference sequence). The CDR3 DNA sequence: TGTGCCAGCAGCTCCCGGGACAGACAAGGCTGGGAGCAGTTCTTC. Translating gives CASSSRDRQGWEQFF.

The chain links TRBV6-1 to TRBJ1-2, with TRBD1 matching 10 bases. The J segment lost 3 bases and the V segment lost 3 bases, leaving 7 bases of the junction unmatched. Germline V gene lookup returns CDR1 MNHNS and CDR2 SASEGT. The CDR3 totals 16 residues. The CDR3 region is CASSDRTGGLDYGYTF. CDR3 DNA sequence: TGTGCCAGCAGTGATAGGACAGGGGGTTTGGACTATGGCTACACCTTC.

The chain employs TRBV5-1 and TRBJ2-7; TRBD2 agrees at 8 bases. CDR3 length: 13 residues. Per germline, CDR1 SGHRS and CDR2 YFSETQ. With 3 bases clipped from V and 6 bases from J, the junction kept 5 bases outside the gene matches. The CDR3 DNA reads TGCGCCAGCAGCTCGGGACTAGTCACCGAGCAGTACTTC. It translates to CASSSGLVTEQYF.

The chain links TRBV12-3 or TRBV12-4 to TRBJ2-1, with 9 bases fitting TRBD1. TRBJ2-7 matches the DNA end more closely, so the J call is doubtful. CDR3 length equals 15 residues. The CDR3 protein is CASSDTGGSFHEQYF. The CDR3 DNA reads as TGTGCCAGCAGTGATACAGGGGGCTCGTTCCATGAGCAGTACTTC.

This chain connects TRBV20-1 to TRBJ2-3; 10 nucleotides line up with TRBD2. The CDR3 is 15 amino acids. Trimming took 6 bases from V and 2 from J; bases not matched to a gene: 8. Germline assignment: CDR1 DFQATT and CDR2 SNEGSKA (reference sequence). The CDR3 sequence is CSAERTSGFTDTQYF. In DNA, the CDR3 is TGCAGTGCAGAAAGGACTAGCGGATTCACAGATACGCAGTATTTT.

J is TRBJ2-5 and V is TRBV7-2; the match to TRBD2 covers 14 bases. The germline V gene encodes CDR1 SGHTA and CDR2 FQGNSA. Trimming at V came to 1 base and at J to 4 bases, leaving 8 bases not matched to a gene. The CDR3 consists of 18 residues. The CDR3 spells CASSLEGLAGVRGETQYF. The CDR3 DNA is TGTGCCAGCAGCTTAGAGGGACTAGCGGGAGTTCGGGGAGAGACCCAGTACTTC.

This clonotype was observed a handful of times. J is TRBJ2-3 and V is TRBV6-5; possible D gene TRBD2, 5 bases. CDR3 length: 14 residues. V was clipped by 2 bases and J by 5 bases, with 11 bases between them. Germline CDR1 reads MNHEY; CDR2 reads SVGAGI. The CDR3 region has the DNA TGTGCCAGCAGTTACGTGGGAGTGAAAGATACGCAGTATTTT. Protein sequence: CASSYVGVKDTQYF.

The chain recombines TRBV2 with TRBJ2-1; 10 bases align to TRBD2. CDR3 length: 15 residues. Germline CDR1 SNHLY, CDR2 FYNNEI. V dropped 6 bases and J dropped 4; count of bases not matched to a gene: 6. The CDR3 DNA sequence: TGTGCCAGCAGGGGGGAAGCGGGGGGGTACAATGAGCAGTTCTTC. It is translated as CASRGEAGGYNEQFF.

V and J are TRBV10-3 and TRBJ2-4; 8 nucleotides agree with TRBD2. The DNA matches TRBJ2-7 better at its end, which makes the J call doubtful. CDR3 size: 13 residues. CDR1 is ENHRY and CDR2 is SYGVKD in the germline V gene. CDR3 nucleotides: TGTGCCTCTAAACGAGCGGGAGACTACGAGCAGTACTTC. Residues: CASKRAGDYEQYF.

In its sample, this clonotype was seen once. This sequence joins TRBV7-9 and TRBJ1-2; D uncertain. The CDR3 is 14 amino acids. Germline V lookup: CDR1 SEHNR, CDR2 FQNEAQ (reference sequence). V lost 5 bases, J lost 5 bases, and 15 bases lay in between. The CDR3 bases are TGTGCCAGCAGCCACGACACTTCCTCGTATGGCTACACCTTC. Protein: CASSHDTSSYGYTF.

The chain couples TRBV6-1 to TRBJ1-5; D is possibly TRBD1 (5 bases). V gave up 7 bases and J gave up 6 bases, with 19 bases separating them. Germline loops: CDR1 MNHNS, CDR2 SASEGT. CDR3 size: 15 residues. CDR3 in amino acids: CASIQKGQGTQPQHF. The CDR3 coding sequence is TGTGCCAGCATCCAGAAAGGGCAGGGCACTCAGCCCCAGCATTTT.

The sample holds many counts of this clonotype. The chain combines TRBV7-2 with TRBJ2-7; 11 bases line up with TRBD2. This CDR3 is built from 16 residues. CDR1 and CDR2 from the germline V gene are SGHTA and FQGNSA. The V and J ends lost 4 bases and 5 bases, in that order; junction bases with no gene match: 10. The CDR3 DNA follows: TGTGCCAGCAGCTCCGATCTAGCGGGAGGTCAGCACGAGCAGTACTTC. As protein: CASSSDLAGGQHEQYF. The complete variable domain, with remaining parts taken from reference TRBV7-2 and TRBJ2-7, reads GAGVSQSPSNKVTEKGKDVELRCDPISGHTALYWYRQSLGQGLEFLIYFQGNSAPDKSGLPSDRFSAERTGGSVSTLTIQRTQQEDSAVYLCASSSDLAGGQHEQYFGPGTRLTVT.

V is TRBV7-2 and J is TRBJ2-1; 8 positions match TRBD1. The CDR3 contains 14 residues. The ends lost 2 bases at V and 6 bases at J; junction bases unmatched: 3. Germline V gene data show CDR1 as SGHTA and CDR2 as FQGNSA. The CDR3 is CASSLTDRGNEQFF. DNA of the CDR3: TGTGCCAGCAGCTTAACCGACAGGGGCAATGAGCAGTTCTTC.

The chain uses TRBV29-1 and TRBJ2-7; possibly TRBD1 or TRBD2 for D (5 bases each). The germline CDR1 and CDR2 sequences are SQVTM and ANQGSEA. CDR3 length: 12 amino acids. V lost 3 bases and J 2 bases, leaving 8 bases between the germline ends. The DNA for the CDR3 is TGCAGCGTTGATGTGGGGGCCTACGAGCAGTACTTC. Its translation: CSVDVGAYEQYF.

In its sample, this clonotype was seen a few times. The chain joins TRBV3-1 to TRBJ2-7; D possibly matches TRBD1 or TRBD2 (5 bases each). Germline lookup yields CDR1 LGHDT and CDR2 YNNKEL (reference sequence). This CDR3 has 13 residues. Trimming cost V 3 bases and J 5 bases, with 11 bases left between them. Written as DNA, the CDR3 is TGTGCCAGCAGCCAGAGGGGAGAGAACGAGCAGTACTTC. Translating gives CASSQRGENEQYF.

This chain links TRBV5-1 with TRBJ2-7; the match to TRBD2 covers 12 bases. Germline V gene sequence: CDR1 SGHRS, CDR2 YFSETQ. The V gene end was trimmed by 7 bases and the J gene end by 5 bases; junction bases not matched to a gene: 19. This CDR3 has 18 residues. This CDR3 is CASGSGGLAGSAVDEQYF. For the CDR3, the DNA is TGCGCCAGCGGGTCGGGAGGACTAGCGGGATCTGCCGTCGACGAGCAGTACTTC.

CDR3 in amino acids: CASSERTASYEQYF. The CDR3 DNA sequence: TGCGCCAGCAGCGAACGGACAGCTTCCTACGAGCAGTACTTC. The chain couples TRBV5-1 to TRBJ2-7; weak D call: TRBD1 (6 bases). Per the germline V gene, CDR1 is SGHRS and CDR2 is YFSETQ. V lost 4 bases to trimming and J lost 1 base, with 12 bases between them. This CDR3 contains 14 residues.

The table lists this clonotype with a few counts. The chain recombines TRBV27 with TRBJ2-5; 8 bases fit TRBD1. CDR1 is MNHEY, CDR2 SMNVEV, per germline (reference sequence). The ends lost 8 bases at V and 5 bases at J; junction bases unmatched: 10. The CDR3 is 14 amino acids. CDR3 sequence (DNA): TGTGCCAGCTCCCAACGACAGGGGCGCGAGACCCAGTACTTC. It yields the protein CASSQRQGRETQYF.

The chain employs TRBV20-1 and TRBJ1-4, with a weak D call TRBD1 (6 bases). Per germline, CDR1 DFQATT and CDR2 SNEGSKA (reference sequence). The CDR3 covers 14 residues. V was cut by 0 bases and J by 3 bases, with 8 bases left in between. CDR3 amino acids: CSARDNRANEKLFF. The CDR3 bases are TGCAGTGCTAGAGATAACAGGGCTAATGAAAAACTGTTTTTT.

This clonotype was detected a few times. V is TRBV18 and J is TRBJ2-7, with TRBD2 matching 8 bases. CDR1 is KGHSH and CDR2 is LQKENI in the germline V gene. Unmatched junction bases numbered 7, after V lost 1 base and J lost 5 bases. The CDR3 totals 15 residues. The DNA of the CDR3 is TGTGCCAGCTCACCACGGTCGGGAGGGCCCCACGAGCAGTACTTC. Its translation is CASSPRSGGPHEQYF.

The rearrangement uses TRBV21-1 and TRBJ2-1; the DNA was not used to check the table's D call, TRBD2. TRBV21-1 is a listed pseudogene. The CDR3 spans 16 residues. CDR3 protein: CASSNASGREYNEQFF. The DNA for the CDR3 is TGTGCCAGCAGCAACGCTAGCGGGAGAGAATACAATGAGCAGTTCTTC.

This rearrangement joins TRBV6-4 to TRBJ2-1; D is undetermined. Germline CDR1 MRHNA, CDR2 SNTAGT. The CDR3 runs 11 residues. V gave up 11 bases and J gave up 8 bases, with 13 bases separating them. The CDR3 loop reads CARPGLDEQFF. The CDR3 DNA follows: TGTGCCCGTCCCGGGCTCGATGAGCAGTTCTTC.

The chain carries TRBV2 and TRBJ2-7, with D possibly TRBD1 on 6 matching bases. V lost 4 bases, J lost 3 bases, and 19 bases lay in between. Germline CDR1 reads SNHLY; CDR2 reads FYNNEI. There are 16 residues in the CDR3. For the CDR3, the DNA is TGTGCCAGCAGTGCCCCCGGGACACAAAGCAACTACGAGCAGTACTTC. Translation: CASSAPGTQSNYEQYF.

In its sample, this clonotype was seen a few times. The chain has TRBV28 and TRBJ2-7, with TRBD1 matching over 8 bases. The ends lost 6 bases at V and 4 bases at J; junction bases unmatched: 11. CDR3 length: 15 amino acids. CDR1 is MDHEN and CDR2 is SYDVKM in the germline V gene. The CDR3 loop is CASSAPGTGGYEQYF. CDR3 coding DNA: TGTGCCAGCAGCGCCCCCGGGACAGGTGGTTACGAGCAGTACTTC.

There are a few counts of this clonotype. The CDR3 sequence is CASSPTGLHYEQYF. DNA of the CDR3: TGCGCCAGCAGCCCGACCGGGTTACACTACGAGCAGTACTTC. This rearrangement joins TRBV5-1 to TRBJ2-7; D remains unclear. CDR1 SGHRS and CDR2 YFSETQ come from the germline V gene. CDR3 length equals 14 residues. Trimming cost V 4 bases and J 3 bases, with 14 bases left between them.

With respect to this clonotype: At one boundary the junction diverges from the germline segment, which might be a read error. The chain links TRBV28 to TRBJ1-5, with 10 bases identical to TRBD1. CDR1 is MDHEN, CDR2 SYDVKM, per germline. CDR3 length equals 16 residues. CDR3 nucleotide sequence: TGTGCCAACAGTCGACAGGGGGCGCAGGGCAATCAGCCCCAGCATTTT. Translation: CANSRQGAQGNQPQHF.

In its sample, this clonotype was seen a few times. The chain links TRBV27 to TRBJ2-7, with TRBD2 matching 11 bases. Germline trimming cut 8 bases from V and 7 bases from J; bases unmatched to any gene: 16. The CDR3 covers 16 residues. From germline, CDR1 is MNHEY and CDR2 SMNVEV (reference sequence). The CDR3 DNA is TGTGCCAGCGGAAATCTGGGGACTAGCGGCCGAAATGAGCAGTACTTC. This gives the protein CASGNLGTSGRNEQYF.

This clonotype was picked up a small number of times. J is TRBJ1-5 and V is TRBV27, with 7 bases fitting TRBD1. CDR1 and CDR2 from the germline V gene are MNHEY and SMNVEV (reference sequence). With V trimmed by 4 bases and J by 7 bases, 16 bases remained unmatched. This CDR3 comprises 17 residues. The CDR3 DNA sequence: TGTGCCAGCAGTTCTTCATTCACCGGGACAGCCACACAGCCCCAGCATTTT. Translating it yields CASSSSFTGTATQPQHF.

V and J are TRBV6-2 or TRBV6-3 and TRBJ2-6; 7 bases agree with TRBD2. The V gene's germline CDR1 is MNHEY and CDR2 SVGEGT. CDR3 length equals 19 residues. J lost 1 base, V lost 7 bases, and 16 bases had no gene match. The DNA for the CDR3 is TGTGCCAGCACCGTTACTAGGTCGGGACTACCTTCTGGGGCCAACGTCCTGACTTTC. This codes for CASTVTRSGLPSGANVLTF.

The chain has TRBV6-5 and TRBJ2-7; D is unresolved. Looked up from germline, CDR1 is MNHEY and CDR2 is SVGAGI. Deletions cut 6 bases from V and 4 bases from J, with 10 bases between. The CDR3 runs to 12 residues. In DNA form, the CDR3 reads TGTGCCAGCAGGAACGATTTGTACGAGCAGTACTTC. Translating it yields CASRNDLYEQYF.

V usage is TRBV27 and J usage is TRBJ2-7; D could derive from TRBD1 or TRBD2 (6 bases each). V was shortened by 6 bases and J by 3 bases, with 21 bases between the two germline ends. The CDR3 is 16 amino acids. The germline CDR1 and CDR2 sequences are MNHEY and SMNVEV (reference sequence). The CDR3 reads CASRVHDGGHSYEQYF. CDR3 sequence (DNA): TGTGCCAGCAGGGTCCACGACGGGGGCCACAGCTACGAGCAGTACTTC.

This clonotype was picked up a small number of times. The chain uses TRBV6-2 or TRBV6-3 and TRBJ2-5; 13 bases agree with TRBD2. This CDR3 contains 16 residues. J gave up 4 bases and V 6 bases, and 8 bases lay outside the gene matches. Germline V gene sequence: CDR1 MNHEY, CDR2 SVGEGT. In nucleotides, the CDR3 is TGTGCCAGCAGCCGGAGGACTAGCGGGAGTGGAGAGACCCAGTACTTC. This translates into CASSRRTSGSGETQYF.